This T cell receptor (beta chain) originates from a study of immune heterogeneity within non-small cell lung tumors. Study as a whole: There was 1 tumor not otherwise specified, along with over nine non-squamous carcinomas and several squamous cell carcinomas.

With 600 ng used per sample, the template was genomic DNA from bulk tumor. Biopsies that were spaced far apart were taken, several per primary tumor, during surgery. Untreated, newly diagnosed non-small cell lung cancer patients underwent curative surgery. General study results and limits: Recurring identical dominant CDR3 beta clonotypes were observed across tumor sites within a patient, together with site-unique high-frequency clones.

A note on this clonotype: The target antigen is unknown.

Multiplex PCR amplified TCR beta CDR3 with 32 V and 13 J primers. Using its own MiXCR run on the multiplex PCR reads, TCRdb lists one record per CDR3 protein. This sample carries 9,000 to 13,000 distinct CDR3 sequences, 25% to 30% of them seen once, and the ten largest clones take 21%. CDR3 length: 15 amino acids. Germline values: CDR1 GTSNPN, CDR2 SVGIG (reference sequence). Deletions cut 0 bases from V and 1 base from J, with 11 bases between. The J gene is TRBJ2-3, the V gene TRBV30, with unresolved D. Sequences were obtained from lung tumor tissue. The sequence derives from a woman in her forties or fifties with non-small cell lung cancer. The CDR3 DNA follows: TGTGCCTGGAGTGTGTCTAAGGGTGGCACAGATACGCAGTATTTT. Encoded protein: CAWSVSKGGTDTQYF.